A selection of T cell receptor beta chains follows, all from one sample in a study of shared clonotypes between healthy human individuals. Produced via immunoSEQ multiplex PCR; TCRdb's table is partial and in-frame only. The repertoire consists of around 1.9 million clones, with around 93% occurring once and the leading ten covering 1.5% to 2%. The sequencing input was naive CD8+ T cells from PBMCs. Receptor source: a man in his late teens or twenties in good health. Some clones in this sample may be carry-over from other donors' samples. The CDR3 runs from the conserved cysteine through the conserved F or W. The D gene is left open where the match is weak. Clone size is shown for a subset of rows, as once, few, many or a class of expanded clone.

size	V	D	length	J	CDR3	DNA
.	TRBV28	TRBD1	17	TRBJ2-7	CASSWDREGQIDYEQYF	TGTGCCAGCAGTTGGGACAGGGAGGGGCAAATAGACTACGAGCAGTACTTC
.	TRBV28	TRBD1	14	TRBJ2-7	CASSTRQGAYEQYF	TGTGCCAGCAGTACCCGACAGGGGGCCTACGAGCAGTACTTC
.	TRBV27	TRBD2	16	TRBJ2-3	CASSLNSGSFTDTQYF	TGTGCCAGCAGTTTAAATAGCGGGAGCTTCACAGATACGCAGTATTTT
few	TRBV29-1	.	11	TRBJ1-1	CSAGVNTEAFF	TGCAGCGCCGGGGTGAACACTGAAGCTTTCTTT
.	TRBV28	.	17	TRBJ1-1	CASSLGLGEGVNTEAFF	TGTGCCAGCAGTTTGGGTTTGGGGGAAGGGGTGAACACTGAAGCTTTCTTT
.	TRBV11-2	TRBD2	14	TRBJ2-2	CASSLGGGTGELFF	TGTGCCAGCAGCTTAGGCGGGGGCACCGGGGAGCTGTTTTTT
.	TRBV29-1	.	12	TRBJ2-7	CSVESSVYEQYF	TGCAGCGTTGAAAGTTCTGTTTACGAGCAGTACTTC
once	TRBV28	TRBD1	17	TRBJ2-2	CASSVFGTGPNTGELFF	TGTGCCAGCAGTGTGTTCGGGACAGGACCGAACACCGGGGAGCTGTTTTTT
.	TRBV5-1	TRBD2	16	TRBJ2-7	CASSSTHSGSSYEQYF	TGCGCCAGCAGCTCAACCCACAGCGGGAGCTCCTACGAGCAGTACTTC
.	TRBV7-9	.	12	TRBJ2-7	CASSLIFYEQYF	TGTGCCAGCAGCTTAATTTTCTACGAGCAGTACTTC
.	TRBV7-3	.	13	TRBJ1-1	CASSLAENTEAFF	TGTGCCAGCAGCTTGGCAGAGAACACTGAAGCTTTCTTT
.	TRBV7-3	TRBD2	17	TRBJ2-5	CASSFSAGGSRHETQYF	TGTGCCAGCAGTTTCTCGGCGGGAGGGTCCCGCCACGAGACCCAGTACTTC
.	TRBV9	.	16	TRBJ1-4	CASSVQGGVANEKLFF	TGTGCCAGCAGCGTACAGGGAGGGGTAGCTAATGAAAAACTGTTTTTT
.	TRBV6-6	.	16	TRBJ2-3	CASRGVVTESVDTQYF	TGTGCCAGCAGGGGGGTGGTGACAGAGAGTGTGGATACGCAGTATTTT
once	TRBV6-5	.	11	TRBJ1-1	CASTDGTEAFF	TGTGCCAGCACCGATGGAACTGAAGCTTTCTTT
.	TRBV6-1	.	17	TRBJ1-2	CASSEAPVLTRVNGYTF	TGTGCCAGCAGTGAAGCGCCGGTTTTAACCAGGGTGAATGGCTACACCTTC
.	TRBV9	.	15	TRBJ2-7	CASSAFGVVPQEQYF	TGTGCCAGCAGCGCCTTTGGAGTGGTCCCCCAGGAGCAGTACTTC
.	TRBV10-3	.	13	TRBJ1-5	CAISELFNQPQHF	TGTGCCATCAGTGAGCTCTTTAATCAGCCCCAGCATTTT
few	TRBV30	.	14	TRBJ2-4	CAWSPGQGQNIQYF	TGTGCCTGGAGTCCCGGGCAGGGACAAAACATTCAGTACTTC
.	TRBV5-4	.	15	TRBJ2-1	CASSPGESSYNEQFF	TGTGCCAGCAGCCCGGGAGAAAGCTCCTACAATGAGCAGTTCTTC
.	TRBV7-9	TRBD2	15	TRBJ2-1	CASSPGTSGSNEQFF	TGTGCCAGCAGCCCAGGGACTAGCGGGAGTAATGAGCAGTTCTTC
.	TRBV27	.	13	TRBJ1-1	CASSLRSYTEAFF	TGTGCCAGCAGTCTAAGAAGTTACACTGAAGCTTTCTTT
.	TRBV27	.	15	TRBJ1-5	CASSLWGGGRQPQHF	TGTGCCAGCAGTTTATGGGGCGGGGGTCGTCAGCCCCAGCATTTT
.	TRBV28	TRBD1	14	TRBJ1-5	CASSPANRGQPQHF	TGTGCCAGCAGTCCGGCTAACAGGGGCCAGCCCCAGCATTTT
.	TRBV28	.	13	TRBJ2-7	CASSLDTTYEQYF	TGTGCCAGCAGTTTGGACACCACCTACGAGCAGTACTTC
.	TRBV7-9	.	15	TRBJ2-7	CASSPPLAMVYEQYF	TGTGCCAGCAGCCCCCCCCTAGCGATGGTCTACGAGCAGTACTTC
.	TRBV28	.	13	TRBJ2-7	CASSSPSSYEQYF	TGTGCCAGCAGTTCCCCTAGCTCCTACGAGCAGTACTTC
.	TRBV28	TRBD2	15	TRBJ2-3	CASISGTSISDTQYF	TGTGCCAGCATATCCGGGACTAGTATATCAGATACGCAGTATTTT
.	TRBV27	TRBD2	14	TRBJ2-7	CASSLYGLAGGEDF	TGTGCCAGCAGTTTATATGGGCTAGCGGGAGGTGAGGACTTC
.	TRBV2	.	11	TRBJ1-1	CASSERPEAFF	TGTGCCAGCAGTGAACGTCCTGAAGCTTTCTTT
.	TRBV7-8	.	15	TRBJ2-3	CASSTTWTSTDTQYF	TGTGCCAGCAGCACCACCTGGACTAGCACAGATACGCAGTATTTT
.	TRBV14	TRBD2	19	TRBJ2-1	CASSLRTSGSHDSYNEQFF	TGTGCCAGCAGCCTACGTACTAGCGGGAGCCATGACTCCTACAATGAGCAGTTCTTC
once	TRBV18	TRBD2	14	TRBJ2-7	CASSPEGGLYEQYF	TGTGCCAGCTCACCTGAGGGAGGGCTCTACGAGCAGTACTTC
.	TRBV7-2	TRBD2	15	TRBJ2-5	CASSLRTSGKETQYF	TGTGCCAGCAGCTTGAGGACTAGCGGAAAAGAGACCCAGTACTTC
once	TRBV6-6	TRBD2	14	TRBJ2-7	CASSSGTSGPWEYF	TGTGCCAGCAGCTCCGGGACTAGCGGGCCGTGGGAGTACTTC
.	TRBV29-1	.	12	TRBJ2-1	CSVAGMRNEQFF	TGCAGCGTTGCAGGGATGAGGAATGAGCAGTTCTTC
.	TRBV7-8	TRBD2	16	TRBJ2-4	CASSPEGGRMGNIQYF	TGTGCCAGCAGCCCCGAGGGCGGGAGGATGGGAAACATTCAGTACTTC
once	TRBV7-9	.	14	TRBJ1-1	CASSLAAVYTEAFF	TGTGCCAGCAGCTTAGCGGCGGTATACACTGAAGCTTTCTTT
.	TRBV6-1	.	13	TRBJ2-7	CASSPRQSYEQYF	TGTGCCAGCAGCCCCCGGCAATCCTACGAGCAGTACTTC
.	TRBV7-2	.	15	TRBJ1-2	CASSLETARNYGYTF	TGTGCCAGCAGCTTAGAGACGGCACGCAACTATGGCTACACCTTC
.	TRBV4-3	TRBD1	15	TRBJ2-7	CASSQGTGEWDEQYF	TGCGCCAGCAGCCAGGGGACAGGGGAGTGGGACGAGCAGTACTTC
.	TRBV28	.	13	TRBJ1-2	CASSPRDPTVCTF	TGTGCCAGCAGTCCCCGGGACCCTACGGTTTGCACCTTC
.	TRBV2	TRBD1	13	TRBJ2-7	CASSGTGDYEQYF	TGTGCCAGCAGTGGGACAGGGGACTACGAGCAGTACTTC
once	TRBV15	.	15	TRBJ1-4	CATSRDGRMNEKLFF	TGTGCCACCAGCAGAGACGGGCGGATGAATGAAAAACTGTTTTTT
.	TRBV9	TRBD1	17	TRBJ1-1	CASSVVDRGDMNTEAFF	TGTGCCAGCAGCGTAGTTGACAGGGGGGATATGAACACTGAAGCTTTCTTT